Listed below are T cell receptor beta chains from one sample, sequenced in a study of regulatory T cells in long-lasting Graves disease. In TCRdb, the multiplex PCR reads were re-called with MiXCR into one record per CDR3 protein. The sample records 520,000 or so distinct CDR3 sequences, 12% being singletons. These same records also appear under a second study, on T cells in Graves' hyperthyroidism and ophthalmopathy.

The input for sequencing was peripheral blood mononuclear cells (PBMCs), taken at new diagnosis, from a patient treated with antithyroid drugs. These receptors were taken from a woman aged 25 to 39 with Graves disease. CDR3s leave out the opening cysteine and the closing phenylalanine or tryptophan. Fields, in order: J gene, V gene, CDR3 protein.

TRBJ1-1 | TRBV3-1 | ASSQRVTNTEAF
TRBJ2-7 | TRBV3-1 | ASSQGYSGSEQY
TRBJ1-5 | TRBV12-3/TRBV12-4 | ASSNRVIQPQH
TRBJ2-7 | TRBV10-3 | AISESDGRSYEQY
TRBJ1-1 | TRBV30 | AWKGWDTEAF
TRBJ1-2 | TRBV7-9 | ASSLLGHYGYT
TRBJ2-2 | TRBV9 | ASSVAGDANTGELF
TRBJ2-3 | TRBV19 | ASSIDGETDTQY
TRBJ2-3 | TRBV9 | ASSEASGSADTQY
TRBJ1-2 | TRBV7-2 | ASSLLVSGYT
TRBJ1-2 | TRBV6-5 | ASSSGTDGYT
TRBJ2-7 | TRBV2 | AVEESVVAEQY
TRBJ2-5 | TRBV2 | ASRVVETQY
TRBJ2-1 | TRBV6-2/TRBV6-3 | ASSSPKREKSSLYYNEQF
TRBJ2-3 | TRBV30 | AVGAGGSDTQY
TRBJ2-7 | TRBV6-1 | ASTWGSYEQY
TRBJ2-5 | TRBV6-5 | ASSYGTGPRETQY
TRBJ2-1 | TRBV7-3 | ASSLAGVGEQF
TRBJ2-5 | TRBV5-1 | ASSPDYRRETQY
TRBJ2-5 | TRBV7-9 | ASSLVGGRESYQETQY
TRBJ2-1 | TRBV14 | ASSQSYLASGSYNEQF
TRBJ1-2 | TRBV13 | ASSLDGGGFQNWVGGYT
TRBJ2-1 | TRBV28 | ATRNKPPLVEQF
TRBJ2-1 | TRBV9 | ASSLLPFADLPHNEQF
TRBJ2-7 | TRBV7-8 | ASSLGPGRMRPYEQY
TRBJ2-5 | TRBV30 | AGGTSGKETQY
TRBJ2-3 | TRBV27 | ASSYVVEGLAGGRGGTDTQY
TRBJ2-1 | TRBV27 | ASSLSRRNEQF
TRBJ2-1 | TRBV9 | ASSVAGVANEQF
TRBJ2-7 | TRBV13 | ASSFRDSGGGGQY
TRBJ2-1 | TRBV19 | ASSPSSAGGLNEQF
TRBJ2-3 | TRBV7-9 | ASSSPGGGGTDTQY
TRBJ1-1 | TRBV7-9 | ASSLFQGRITEAF
TRBJ2-2 | TRBV2 | ASSGQGGNTGELF
TRBJ2-1 | TRBV19 | ASSTSQRGPYNEQF
TRBJ1-4 | TRBV6-1 | ASSRGLQGKEKLF
TRBJ2-3 | TRBV28 | ASRVSADTQY
TRBJ1-1 | TRBV5-1 | ASSYWGSDTEAF
TRBJ1-3 | TRBV6-1 | ASRPGVDGNTIY
TRBJ2-1 | TRBV28 | ASSLGERRRWNEQF
NA | TRBV28 | ASSWSTSGGVGETQY
TRBJ1-2 | TRBV28 | ASSPYTGGRGYT
TRBJ1-2 | TRBV19 | ASSPQTGFLYGYT
TRBJ2-3 | TRBV20-1 | SAADRGGRTDTQY
TRBJ2-1 | TRBV7-9 | ASSHIEPEQF
TRBJ2-1 | TRBV19 | ASSPLVLSYNEQF
TRBJ1-1 | TRBV5-8 | ASSPRPTWGTEAF
TRBJ2-3 | TRBV7-2 | ASSLAVRTSGRGLNTQY
TRBJ1-3 | TRBV7-9 | ASSPRGSSGNTIY
TRBJ2-5 | TRBV6-1 | ASRDGWYQETQY
TRBJ1-6 | TRBV24-1 | ATSDGTPSWSPLH
TRBJ2-5 | TRBV18 | ASSPQAKETQY
TRBJ1-6 | TRBV13 | ASSAQGESPSPLH
TRBJ2-1 | TRBV14 | ASSPWGQGAYNEQF
TRBJ2-7 | TRBV6-2/TRBV6-3 | ASSSSREQY
TRBJ2-7 | TRBV7-2 | ASSLTGRVDYEQY
TRBJ1-5 | TRBV20-1 | SGRDRVGQPQH
TRBJ2-7 | TRBV4-1 | ASSQGGGQKYEQY
TRBJ2-1 | TRBV6-2/TRBV6-3 | ASSYGALRGNEQF